These 24 T cell receptor beta chains originate from one sample sequenced in a study of T cell responses to AZD1222 COVID-19 vaccine (dated by TCRdb to the early 2020s). In light of the paper, this sample's time point label describes: baseline before first vaccination. The library was generated by the immunoSEQ multiplex PCR assay. TCRdb limited this immuneACCESS table to in-frame rearrangements with V and J called. A share of clones is missing; checked studies link under half to unresolved V genes, and the rest is unexplained. The sample table contains roughly 150,000 clones; only one count was recorded for 75% to 90% of them. More than 7% of the sample is held by the ten biggest clonotypes. The input for sequencing was peripheral blood, taken on day 0 of AZD1222 vaccination. These receptors all come from an adult in good health.

This clone was observed once. The chain carries TRBV9 and TRBJ2-5; 8 bases align to TRBD1. The CDR3 totals 18 residues. Germline V CDR1 and CDR2: SGDLS, YYNGEE. V lost 0 bases and J lost 5; bases outside the gene matches: 15. The CDR3 spells CASSVEGTGGIGRETQYF. The DNA for the CDR3 is TGTGCCAGCAGCGTAGAGGGGACAGGAGGGATAGGTAGGGAGACCCAGTACTTC.

The chain couples TRBV5-4 to TRBJ2-1; 11 bases are a match to TRBD2. Trimming took 4 bases from V and 7 from J; bases not matched to a gene: 7. Germline V CDR1 and CDR2: SGHNT, YYREEE (reference sequence). The CDR3 runs 15 residues. The DNA of the CDR3 is TGTGCCAGCAGCCCGGCCCGACTAGCGGGGAATGAGCAGTTCTTC. Translating it yields CASSPARLAGNEQFF. Using reference TRBV5-4 and TRBJ2-1 for the parts outside the CDR3, the full variable domain is ETGVTQSPTHLIKTRGQQVTLRCSSQSGHNTVSWYQQALGQGPQFIFQYYREEENGRGNFPPRFSGLQFPNYSSELNVNALELDDSALYLCASSPARLAGNEQFFGPGTRLTVL.

This chain links TRBV5-1 with TRBJ2-7; 7 bases align to TRBD2. CDR3 size: 15 residues. Germline CDR1 is SGHRS and CDR2 is YFSETQ. The trim removed 4 bases at V and 0 bases at J, leaving 7 bases unmatched. The CDR3 sequence is CASSLSGTSSYEQYF. Written as DNA, the CDR3 is TGCGCCAGCAGCCTAAGCGGGACCAGCTCCTACGAGCAGTACTTC.

V is TRBV10-1 and J is TRBJ2-1; D perhaps matches TRBD2 (5 bases). Deletions cut 5 bases from V and 7 bases from J, with 21 bases between. Germline CDR1 and CDR2: WNHNN and SYGVQD (reference sequence). This CDR3 is built from 16 residues. This CDR3 is CASSPPFSLGINEQFF. The CDR3 DNA sequence: TGCGCCAGCAGTCCTCCTTTCTCACTAGGAATAAATGAGCAGTTCTTC.

There are a few counts of this clone. The gene calls are TRBV5-6 and TRBJ1-1; D gene uncertain. CDR3 size: 15 residues. V gave up 4 bases and J gave up 5 bases, with 18 bases separating them. Germline V gene data show CDR1 as SGHDT and CDR2 as YYEEEE. The CDR3, as DNA: TGTGCCAGCAGCCCACCGGGCCAGAGAATTACTGAAGCTTTCTTT. Translation: CASSPPGQRITEAFF.

The V and J genes are TRBV6-6 and TRBJ1-5; TRBD1 might be the D (5 bases). V dropped 4 bases and J dropped 6 bases, with 16 bases sitting between them. Germline assignment: CDR1 MNHNY and CDR2 SVGAGI (reference sequence). The CDR3 is 15 residues long. The CDR3 sequence is CASSFGGRAIQPQHF. In DNA, the CDR3 is TGTGCCAGCAGTTTTGGGGGACGGGCAATTCAGCCCCAGCATTTT.

V and J are TRBV6-4 and TRBJ2-1; the D is unclear. The V and J ends lost 3 bases and 0 bases respectively, with 9 bases between them. This CDR3 comprises 15 residues. Germline values: CDR1 MRHNA, CDR2 SNTAGT. The DNA for the CDR3 is TGTGCCAGCAGTGAGTCCCAGAGCTCCTACAATGAGCAGTTCTTC. Translated: CASSESQSSYNEQFF.

This clone was counted a few times. CDR3 sequence reads: CASSQETGAQFYGYTF. CDR3 coding DNA: TGCGCCAGCAGCCAAGAAACAGGGGCACAGTTCTATGGCTACACCTTC. The genes are TRBV4-1 and TRBJ1-2, with 7 bases fitting TRBD1. This CDR3 comprises 16 residues. Unmatched junction bases numbered 8, after V lost 0 bases and J lost 4 bases. In germline, CDR1 is MGHRA, CDR2 YSYEKL.

The chain is built from TRBV3-1 (or the pseudogene TRBV3-2) and TRBJ2-7, with D tentatively TRBD2 (6 bases). The germline V gene has CDR1 LGHDT and CDR2 YNNKEL (reference sequence). The CDR3 totals 12 residues. V dropped 6 bases and J dropped 7 bases, with 13 bases sitting between them. DNA for the CDR3: TGTGCCAGCAGGCCGGACGGAGGGGAGCAGTACTTC. This sequence encodes CASRPDGGEQYF.

DNA of the CDR3: TGTGCCAGCAGGGTTAGGACAGGGTTCAACGAGCAGTACTTC. This encodes CASRVRTGFNEQYF. This chain uses TRBV6-4 with TRBJ2-7; 8 bases fit TRBD1. V gave up 6 bases and J gave up 5 bases; unmatched junction bases: 9. The germline CDR1 and CDR2 sequences are MRHNA and SNTAGT. This CDR3 has 14 amino acids.

This clone has only one observation. The rearrangement uses TRBV6-5 and TRBJ2-7, with D perhaps TRBD2 (5 bases). The CDR3 runs 12 residues. CDR1 MNHEY and CDR2 SVGAGI come from the germline V gene. Trimming shortened V by 5 bases and J by 5 bases, and 10 bases separated the two germline ends. The CDR3 region has the DNA TGTGCCAGCAGTCCCCCCGGGGACGAGCAGTACTTC. Protein sequence: CASSPPGDEQYF.

V gene TRBV6-5 combines with J gene TRBJ2-7; tentative D call: TRBD1 (5 bases). The CDR3 extends over 14 amino acids. Looked up from germline, CDR1 is MNHEY and CDR2 is SVGAGI. V was trimmed by 6 bases and J by 0 bases, leaving 12 bases between them. CDR3 amino acids: CASRGPLSSYEQYF. Here the CDR3 DNA reads TGTGCCAGCAGGGGGCCCTTGAGCTCCTACGAGCAGTACTTC.

The rearrangement links TRBV28 to TRBJ1-5; D is uncertain. V dropped 7 bases and J dropped 3 bases, with 7 bases sitting between them. Germline CDR1 and CDR2: MDHEN and SYDVKM. The CDR3 is 12 amino acids. DNA for the CDR3: TGTGCCAGCACTCCAGTCAATCAGCCCCAGCATTTT. Translating gives CASTPVNQPQHF.

J is TRBJ1-3 and V is TRBV7-9; no clear D gene. The germline V and J ends were trimmed by 3 bases and 3 bases, with 12 bases remaining between them. In germline, CDR1 is SEHNR, CDR2 FQNEAQ (reference sequence). The CDR3 is 15 amino acids. The CDR3 region is CASSFPRGSGNTIYF. The DNA of the CDR3 is TGTGCCAGCAGCTTCCCCCGTGGTAGTGGAAACACCATATATTTT.

This clone showed up just once. This rearrangement joins TRBV10-3 to TRBJ2-5, with D hard to call. Per the germline V gene, CDR1 is ENHRY and CDR2 is SYGVKD. The CDR3 loop spans 13 amino acids. Trimming pared 3 bases from V and 4 bases from J, leaving 9 bases between. In nucleotides, the CDR3 is TGTGCCATCAGTGAAATGGACGGAGAGACCCAGTACTTC. Amino acids: CAISEMDGETQYF.

This sequence joins TRBV19 and TRBJ1-2, with D perhaps matching TRBD1 (5 bases). Trimming pared 6 bases from V and 2 bases from J, leaving 10 bases between. The CDR3 consists of 13 residues. Germline-derived CDR1 and CDR2 are LNHDA and SQIVND (reference sequence). CDR3 residues: CASSWDGNYGYTF. Here the CDR3 DNA reads TGTGCCAGTAGCTGGGACGGCAACTATGGCTACACCTTC.

The table lists this clone with a count of one. The chain joins TRBV10-2 to TRBJ1-4; no definite D call. Trimming removed 2 bases at V and 0 bases at J, with 13 bases between. The CDR3 consists of 17 residues. From germline, CDR1 is WSHSY and CDR2 SAAADI. The CDR3 loop reads CASSETPDWATNEKLFF. As DNA, the CDR3 is TGCGCCAGCAGTGAGACCCCCGACTGGGCAACTAATGAAAAACTGTTTTTT.

J is TRBJ2-1 and V is TRBV7-6, with 9 bases lining up with TRBD2. In germline, CDR1 is SGHVS, CDR2 FNYEAQ. J gave up 3 bases and V 5 bases, and 8 bases lay outside the gene matches. CDR3 length: 16 amino acids. In DNA, the CDR3 is TGTGCCAGCAGCCCGAGGGGCGGGAGGGACTACAATGAGCAGTTCTTC. Protein sequence: CASSPRGGRDYNEQFF.

This clone appeared a single time. This chain uses TRBV2 with TRBJ1-1; no clear D gene. The CDR3 covers 14 residues. V lost 3 bases to trimming and J lost 1 base, with 9 bases between them. Germline CDR1 reads SNHLY; CDR2 reads FYNNEI. The CDR3 loop reads CASSDLGRNTEAFF. CDR3 DNA sequence: TGTGCCAGCAGTGACCTGGGCAGGAACACTGAAGCTTTCTTT.

The chain joins TRBV28 to TRBJ1-2; 12 bases align to TRBD1. Germline CDR1 and CDR2: MDHEN and SYDVKM. There are 17 residues in the CDR3. With V trimmed by 4 bases and J by 4 bases, 10 bases remained unmatched. CDR3 sequence (DNA): TGTGCCAGCAGTTCGCCGGGACAGGGGGCGACTAGCTATGGCTACACCTTC. Translated, it gives CASSSPGQGATSYGYTF.

The chain carries TRBV29-1 and TRBJ1-4, with TRBD1 matching 9 bases. Germline loops: CDR1 SQVTM, CDR2 ANQGSEA. Trimming cost V 3 bases and J 5 bases; bases outside gene matches: 4. This CDR3 is 14 amino acids long. The CDR3 sequence: CSVDPGTGNEKLFF. In DNA form, the CDR3 reads TGCAGCGTTGACCCCGGGACAGGGAATGAAAAACTGTTTTTT. The full variable domain, completed using reference TRBV29-1 and TRBJ1-4, is SAVISQKPSRDICQRGTSLTIQCQVDSQVTMMFWYRQQPGQSLTLIATANQGSEATYESGFVIDKFPISRPNLTFSTLTVSNMSPEDSSIYLCSVDPGTGNEKLFFGSGTQLSVL.

The V and J genes are TRBV6-1 and TRBJ1-4; 7 bases map to TRBD1. Germline V gene sequence: CDR1 MNHNS, CDR2 SASEGT. CDR3 length: 17 amino acids. With 4 bases clipped from V and 2 bases from J, the junction kept 10 bases outside the gene matches. The CDR3: CASSARKEGATNEKLFF. The CDR3 region has the DNA TGTGCCAGCAGTGCCCGAAAGGAGGGGGCCACTAATGAAAAACTGTTTTTT.

This clone was observed a single time. The genes are TRBV27 and TRBJ1-2; D is undetermined. CDR1 and CDR2 from the germline V gene are MNHEY and SMNVEV (reference sequence). V was trimmed by 5 bases and J by 2 bases, leaving 9 bases between them. The CDR3 sequence is 13 residues long. CDR3 sequence reads: CASSPGRNYGYTF. The CDR3 nucleotides are TGTGCCAGCAGTCCGGGCCGAAACTATGGCTACACCTTC.

The chain recombines TRBV29-1 with TRBJ1-4; D not resolved. V lost 4 bases to trimming and J lost 8 bases, with 5 bases between them. Germline V CDR1 and CDR2: SQVTM, ANQGSEA. This CDR3 has 10 amino acids. The CDR3 spells CSVGREKLFF. CDR3 coding DNA: TGCAGCGTTGGCCGCGAAAAACTGTTTTTT.